This T cell receptor (beta chain) was captured in a study of T cells after somatic rescue of genetic block. The repertoire was sequenced with immunoSEQ multiplex PCR; TCRdb's copy has only in-frame clones and lacks some. The sample has over 55,000 clones, about 92% seen once; the top ten hold under 4%. V dropped 2 bases and J dropped 0 bases, with 16 bases sitting between them. Germline CDR1 reads SGHNT; CDR2 reads YYREEE (reference sequence). The CDR3 contains 17 residues. The sequence derives from a man aged 35 to 55. Sequences were obtained from peripheral blood mononuclear cells (PBMCs). The V call is TRBV5-4, the J call TRBJ2-3; D is perhaps TRBD2 (7 bases). This CDR3 reads CASSFGGGGPSTDTQYF. As DNA, the CDR3 is TGTGCCAGCAGCTTTGGGGGAGGGGGGCCTAGCACAGATACGCAGTATTTT.